Each of the 21 T cell receptor beta chains below was sequenced from the same sample in a study of blood T cell repertoires in COVID-19. Sequencing used immunoSEQ multiplex PCR; TCRdb keeps in-frame clones, though not all of them. Among more than 60,000 clones listed, 88% were seen once. Input material: peripheral blood. The receptors shown here come from an older woman with COVID-19, enrolled during active disease.

V and J are TRBV3-1 (or the pseudogene TRBV3-2) and TRBJ2-7; 8 positions match TRBD2. V was pared by 1 base and J by 5 bases, with 4 bases of the junction left unmatched. This CDR3 comprises 14 residues. Germline V CDR1 and CDR2: LGHDT, YNNKEL (reference sequence). The CDR3 region is CASSQGGGQDEQYF. Here the CDR3 DNA reads TGTGCCAGCAGCCAAGGCGGGGGGCAAGACGAGCAGTACTTC.

The V call is TRBV6-1, the J call TRBJ1-2, with D perhaps TRBD1 (5 bases). V lost 1 base and J 1 base, leaving 10 bases between the germline ends. Germline lookup yields CDR1 MNHNS and CDR2 SASEGT. The CDR3 has 15 residues. The CDR3 loop reads CASSEGRGLNYGYTF. The CDR3 bases are TGTGCCAGCAGTGAAGGGAGGGGACTTAACTATGGCTACACCTTC.

The rearrangement links TRBV7-9 to TRBJ2-1, with TRBD2 identical over 9 bases. This CDR3 has 15 amino acids. V lost 5 bases to trimming and J lost 5 bases; unmatched junction nucleotides: 7. CDR1 and CDR2 from the germline V gene are SEHNR and FQNEAQ (reference sequence). The chain's CDR3 is CASSRPGLAHNEQFF. DNA of the CDR3: TGTGCCAGCAGCCGCCCGGGACTAGCCCACAATGAGCAGTTCTTC.

This chain joins TRBV3-1 (or the pseudogene TRBV3-2) and TRBJ1-6, with 9 positions matching TRBD1. Germline V gene sequence: CDR1 LGHDT, CDR2 YNNKEL (reference sequence). The CDR3 has 17 amino acids. V lost 1 base and J lost 4; bases outside the gene matches: 5. This chain's CDR3 is CASSQGTGQGYNSPLHF. CDR3 nucleotide sequence: TGTGCCAGCAGCCAAGGGACGGGACAGGGTTATAATTCACCCCTCCACTTT.

The rearrangement joins TRBV5-1 to TRBJ1-2, with no clear D. This CDR3 comprises 13 residues. V was clipped by 2 bases and J by 8 bases, with 13 bases between them. Germline loops: CDR1 SGHRS, CDR2 YFSETQ. The CDR3 reads CASSFLPSGGYTF. The CDR3 DNA reads as TGCGCCAGCAGCTTTCTTCCCTCGGGAGGCTACACCTTC.

The chain joins TRBV5-4 to TRBJ2-7, with D maybe TRBD2 (5 bases). CDR1 is SGHNT and CDR2 is YYREEE in the germline V gene (reference sequence). V lost 0 bases to trimming and J lost 7 bases, with 20 bases between them. CDR3 size: 16 residues. The CDR3 spells CASSLGGAAGDREQYF. In nucleotides, the CDR3 is TGTGCCAGCAGCTTGGGAGGAGCGGCAGGAGATCGGGAGCAGTACTTC.

This clone was recorded once. The genes are TRBV6-5 and TRBJ1-2; TRBD1 aligns across 7 bases. The germline CDR1 and CDR2 sequences are MNHEY and SVGAGI. This CDR3 spans 15 amino acids. The V and J ends lost 0 bases and 3 bases, in that order; junction bases with no gene match: 4. DNA for the CDR3: TGTGCCAGCAGTTACTCGACAGGGACCTACTATGGCTACACCTTC. It specifies CASSYSTGTYYGYTF.

The chain couples TRBV2 to TRBJ2-2, with a tentative D call TRBD1 (6 bases). This CDR3 is 14 amino acids long. V was trimmed by 6 bases and J by 5 bases, leaving 13 bases between them. Looked up from germline, CDR1 is SNHLY and CDR2 is FYNNEI. CDR3 bases: TGTGCCAGCAGATTGCAGGGGAAGACCGGGGAGCTGTTTTTT. Its protein is CASRLQGKTGELFF. The full variable domain, in which reference TRBV2 and TRBJ2-2 provide the parts outside the CDR3, is EPEVTQTPSHQVTQMGQEVILRCVPISNHLYFYWYRQILGQKVEFLVSFYNNEISEKSEIFDDQFSVERPDGSNFTLKIRSTKLEDSAMYFCASRLQGKTGELFFGEGSRLTVL.

The CDR3: CASSPFGGEFATNEKLFF. The CDR3 nucleotides are TGTGCCAGCAGCCCCTTCGGGGGGGAGTTTGCGACTAATGAAAAACTGTTTTTT. This chain links TRBV11-2 with TRBJ1-4; D perhaps matches TRBD1 (5 bases). The CDR3 length is 18 residues. V was clipped by 5 bases and J by 2 bases, with 21 bases between them. Germline V gives CDR1 SGHAT, CDR2 FQNNGV.

The rearrangement uses TRBV11-3 and TRBJ1-6; possibly TRBD1 for D (6 bases). V shed 0 bases and J shed 10 bases, with 13 bases lying between them. Germline V gives CDR1 SGHNT, CDR2 YENEEA. This CDR3 is built from 15 residues. In nucleotides, the CDR3 is TGTGCCAGCAGCTTAGATCATCAGGGGCGGTCACCCCTCCACTTT. This encodes CASSLDHQGRSPLHF.

J is TRBJ2-4 and V is TRBV5-1, with 7 bases lining up with TRBD2. CDR3 length: 13 residues. With V trimmed by 1 base and J by 13 bases, 8 bases remained unmatched. CDR1 is SGHRS, CDR2 YFSETQ, per germline. The CDR3 here is CASSLNGEGGQYF. Here the CDR3 DNA reads TGCGCCAGCAGCTTGAATGGGGAGGGCGGGCAGTACTTC.

V gene TRBV3-1 (or the pseudogene TRBV3-2) combines with J gene TRBJ2-3; TRBD2 matches at 9 bases. Trimming cost V 1 base and J 3 bases; bases outside gene matches: 5. CDR1 is LGHDT, CDR2 YNNKEL, per germline (reference sequence). The CDR3 consists of 16 residues. The CDR3: CASSQVRLAGTDTQYF. The CDR3 nucleotides read TGTGCCAGCAGCCAAGTCCGGCTAGCGGGGACAGATACGCAGTATTTT.

This clone was seen a handful of times. The chain links TRBV4-2 to TRBJ2-1, with 9 bases lining up with TRBD2. Trimming took 6 bases from V and 5 from J; bases not matched to a gene: 2. The CDR3 length is 13 residues. In germline, CDR1 is LGHNA, CDR2 YNFKEQ. The CDR3 DNA sequence: TGTGCCAGCAGGCGGGGGGGGGACAATGAGCAGTTCTTC. Amino acids: CASRRGGDNEQFF.

This clone was seen only once. This chain uses TRBV6-5 with TRBJ1-5, with D tentatively TRBD1 (6 bases). From germline, CDR1 is MNHEY and CDR2 SVGAGI. V was pared by 4 bases and J by 5 bases, with 12 bases between. This CDR3 contains 14 residues. CDR3 coding DNA: TGTGCCAGCAGTTGGGGGGGCGCGGATCAGCCCCAGCATTTT. This sequence encodes CASSWGGADQPQHF.

V and J are TRBV28 and TRBJ2-1; TRBD2 matches 9 bases. The ends lost 6 bases at V and 10 bases at J; junction bases unmatched: 10. The CDR3 extends over 14 amino acids. Germline assignment: CDR1 MDHEN and CDR2 SYDVKM. The CDR3 DNA is TGTGCCAGCAGGTATAGCGGGGGCAAGAGGGAGCAGTTCTTC. It yields the protein CASRYSGGKREQFF. Supplemented by reference TRBV28 and TRBJ2-1, the full variable domain reads DVKVTQSSRYLVKRTGEKVFLECVQDMDHENMFWYRQDPGLGLRLIYFSYDVKMKEKGDIPEGYSVSREKKERFSLILESASTNQTSMYLCASRYSGGKREQFFGPGTRLTVL.

The genes are TRBV9 and TRBJ1-1, with 7 bases aligning to TRBD1. Per germline, CDR1 SGDLS and CDR2 YYNGEE. J lost 4 bases, V lost 1 base, and 7 bases had no gene match. The CDR3 totals 15 residues. CDR3 DNA: TGTGCCAGCAGCGTAACGACAGGGTTGCGCACTGAAGCTTTCTTT. Its translation: CASSVTTGLRTEAFF.

The V and J genes are TRBV6-2 or TRBV6-3 and TRBJ2-2, with a tentative D call TRBD1 (6 bases). CDR1 and CDR2 (germline): MNHEY, SVGEGT. CDR3 length: 16 residues. V shed 3 bases and J shed 2 bases, with 13 bases lying between them. In DNA form, the CDR3 reads TGTGCCAGCAGTTATGGACAGTCTAGAAACACCGGGGAGCTGTTTTTT. Residues: CASSYGQSRNTGELFF.

The J gene is TRBJ2-1, the V gene TRBV5-1, with D hard to call. V lost 2 bases to trimming and J lost 0 bases, with 12 bases between them. The CDR3 is 16 residues long. In germline, CDR1 is SGHRS, CDR2 YFSETQ. CDR3 protein: CASSFLPMSSYNEQFF. The CDR3 region has the DNA TGCGCCAGCAGCTTCCTACCAATGAGCTCCTACAATGAGCAGTTCTTC.

This clone has only one observation. This sequence joins TRBV4-1 and TRBJ1-6; the D gene is possibly TRBD1 (5 bases). This CDR3 comprises 14 residues. Germline V gene lookup returns CDR1 MGHRA and CDR2 YSYEKL. The V end was cut by 4 bases, the J end by 10 bases, with 14 bases between. In DNA form, the CDR3 reads TGCGCCAGCAGCCCGGGGGAGGGGAGATCACCCCTCCACTTT. Protein product: CASSPGEGRSPLHF.

The chain carries TRBV27 and TRBJ2-6, with 13 nucleotides matching TRBD2. Germline CDR1 and CDR2: MNHEY and SMNVEV (reference sequence). V shed 3 bases and J 12 bases; nucleotides not matched to a gene: 8. CDR3 length: 16 residues. The DNA for the CDR3 is TGTGCCAGCAGTTTCGGACTAGCGGGGGAATTAGGCGTCCTGACTTTC. It codes for CASSFGLAGELGVLTF.

This clone showed up just a few times. This chain links TRBV3-1 (or the pseudogene TRBV3-2) with TRBJ1-1, with D possibly being TRBD1 (6 bases). The germline CDR1 and CDR2 sequences are LGHDT and YNNKEL (reference sequence). The V end lost 4 bases, the J end lost 4 bases, and 10 bases lay between the germline ends. The CDR3 contains 13 residues. The CDR3 reads CASSLDSLTEAFF. The CDR3, as DNA: TGTGCCAGCAGCCTGGACAGCCTCACTGAAGCTTTCTTT.